Following are 25 T cell receptor beta chains from one sample sequenced in a study of shared clonotypes between healthy human individuals. Profiled with immunoSEQ multiplex PCR; TCRdb holds only in-frame clones, not every one. Among 2 million to 2.5 million clones listed, almost 96% were seen once. The specimen was naive CD4+ T cells sorted from blood. The subset was: CD45RA+ positively selected. Receptors were obtained from a man aged 18 to 35 in good health.

This rearrangement joins TRBV19 to TRBJ1-1; the match to TRBD1 covers 8 bases. V shed 10 bases and J 4 bases; nucleotides not matched to a gene: 8. CDR1 is LNHDA, CDR2 SQIVND, per germline (reference sequence). CDR3 length equals 13 residues. The CDR3 loop is CAIRGQEGTEAFF. As DNA, the CDR3 is TGTGCCATTCGGGGACAGGAAGGCACTGAAGCTTTCTTT.

The chain links TRBV2 to TRBJ1-1; 9 bases map to TRBD1. The junction had 8 bases not matched to a gene; V was cut back by 7 bases and J by 5 bases. The CDR3 is made up of 14 amino acids. CDR1 and CDR2 from the germline V gene are SNHLY and FYNNEI. The CDR3 here is CASTGQGLSTEAFF. The DNA for the CDR3 is TGTGCCAGCACGGGACAGGGTTTGTCAACTGAAGCTTTCTTT.

The chain uses TRBV5-1 and TRBJ2-3; TRBD2 matches 7 bases. Per the germline V gene, CDR1 is SGHRS and CDR2 is YFSETQ. Trimming took 2 bases from V and 4 from J; bases not matched to a gene: 10. The CDR3 contains 16 residues. CDR3 sequence reads: CASSFVLGGKSDTQYF. DNA of the CDR3: TGCGCCAGCAGCTTCGTTTTGGGGGGGAAGTCAGATACGCAGTATTTT.

This chain uses TRBV5-1 with TRBJ1-1; 12 positions agree with TRBD1. The V gene's germline CDR1 is SGHRS and CDR2 YFSETQ. The CDR3 has 15 residues. Losses at the gene ends were 0 bases for V and 8 bases for J; bases not matched to a gene: 5. This CDR3 is CASSLVGQGASEAFF. CDR3 coding DNA: TGCGCCAGCAGCTTGGTGGGACAGGGGGCGTCAGAAGCTTTCTTT. Supplemented by reference TRBV5-1 and TRBJ1-1, the full variable domain reads KAGVTQTPRYLIKTRGQQVTLSCSPISGHRSVSWYQQTPGQGLQFLFEYFSETQRNKGNFPGRFSGRQFSNSRSEMNVSTLELGDSALYLCASSLVGQGASEAFFGQGTRLTVV.

Concerning this clone itself: Other DNA sequences in the same sample also yield this CDR3. V gene TRBV6-1 combines with J gene TRBJ2-1; D uncertain. Germline V gene lookup returns CDR1 MNHNS and CDR2 SASEGT. V lost 2 bases and J lost 4, with 3 bases in between. The CDR3 has 12 residues. The CDR3 coding sequence is TGTGCCAGCAGTGAAACTTACAATGAGCAGTTCTTC. This gives the protein CASSETYNEQFF.

This CDR3 reads CASNNGPAITDTQYF. The CDR3, as DNA: TGCGCCAGCAACAATGGGCCCGCAATCACAGATACGCAGTATTTT. The chain links TRBV5-1 to TRBJ2-3; no clear D. V shed 6 bases and J shed 2 bases, with 16 bases lying between them. CDR1 SGHRS and CDR2 YFSETQ come from the germline V gene. This CDR3 is built from 15 residues.

This chain joins TRBV25-1 and TRBJ1-3; D unresolved. Trimming took 2 bases from V and 0 from J, leaving 11 bases between them. Germline V lookup: CDR1 MGHDK, CDR2 SYGVNS. There are 16 residues in the CDR3. The chain's CDR3 is CASSEPLVGSGNTIYF. The DNA of the CDR3 is TGTGCCAGCAGTGAACCTCTCGTGGGCTCTGGAAACACCATATATTTT.

The chain carries TRBV27 and TRBJ1-1, with D possibly matching TRBD1 (6 bases). Trimming cost V 4 bases and J 5 bases, with 11 bases left between them. This CDR3 is 13 amino acids long. In germline, CDR1 is MNHEY, CDR2 SMNVEV (reference sequence). CDR3 sequence (DNA): TGTGCCAGCAGTTCAACAGGGAGTACTGAAGCTTTCTTT. It specifies CASSSTGSTEAFF.

The chain has TRBV28 and TRBJ1-2; D might be TRBD1 (5 bases). The CDR3 extends over 14 amino acids. Germline CDR1 reads MDHEN; CDR2 reads SYDVKM. V gave up 3 bases and J gave up 5 bases, with 13 bases separating them. CDR3 sequence: CASSFQGWGYGYTF. CDR3 coding DNA: TGTGCCAGCAGTTTCCAGGGTTGGGGGTATGGCTACACCTTC.

The rearrangement uses TRBV7-2 and TRBJ1-2, with D maybe TRBD1 (5 bases). Deletions cut 3 bases from V and 4 bases from J, with 27 bases between. CDR3 length equals 19 residues. The germline gives CDR1 SGHTA, CDR2 FQGNSA. Written as DNA, the CDR3 is TGTGCCAGCAGCTTCCGCCCCCAGGGTCCCCGCCTATCTAGCTATGGCTACACCTTC. Its protein is CASSFRPQGPRLSSYGYTF.

The chain uses TRBV5-4 and TRBJ2-1; maybe TRBD1 (5 bases). The V gene's germline CDR1 is SGHNT and CDR2 YYREEE (reference sequence). The CDR3 extends over 13 amino acids. V was clipped by 4 bases and J by 6 bases, with 11 bases between them. The CDR3 is CASSVDRFNEQFF. Here the CDR3 DNA reads TGTGCCAGCAGCGTAGACAGATTCAATGAGCAGTTCTTC.

The chain recombines TRBV20-1 with TRBJ2-3, with D uncertain. Germline assignment: CDR1 DFQATT and CDR2 SNEGSKA (reference sequence). This CDR3 is 11 amino acids long. Trimming pared 5 bases from V and 11 bases from J, leaving 14 bases between. The chain's CDR3 is CSAGLSDGQYF. CDR3 nucleotide sequence: TGCAGTGCTGGTCTCAGCGATGGGCAGTATTTT.

This chain joins TRBV6-1 and TRBJ2-5, with 9 bases fitting TRBD1. Germline V CDR1 and CDR2: MNHNS, SASEGT. This CDR3 region has 13 residues. V dropped 6 bases and J dropped 6; count of bases not matched to a gene: 5. The CDR3 bases are TGTGCCAGCAGGGGACAGGGTTTACAGACCCAGTACTTC. It encodes CASRGQGLQTQYF.

The chain couples TRBV2 to TRBJ1-3; TRBD1 matches at 11 bases. Germline lookup yields CDR1 SNHLY and CDR2 FYNNEI. Trimming removed 5 bases from V and 3 bases from J; junction bases left unmatched: 3. The CDR3 has 15 amino acids. CDR3 amino acids: CASSKGQGGGNTIYF. CDR3 coding DNA: TGTGCCAGCAGTAAGGGACAGGGGGGTGGAAACACCATATATTTT.

This chain uses TRBV7-9 with TRBJ1-1; a weak D match, TRBD1 (5 bases). With 1 base removed from V and 14 bases from J, the gap between germline ends came to 11 bases. Germline V gene sequence: CDR1 SEHNR, CDR2 FQNEAQ (reference sequence). The CDR3 is 11 amino acids. The CDR3 loop is CASSLDGGGFF. The CDR3 DNA reads TGTGCCAGCAGCTTAGACGGGGGAGGCTTCTTT.

The chain recombines TRBV7-2 with TRBJ2-1, with unresolved D. CDR1 is SGHTA and CDR2 is FQGNSA in the germline V gene. The CDR3 is made up of 14 amino acids. Trimming left V 6 bases short and J 1 base short, with 10 bases between. CDR3 sequence (DNA): TGTGCCAGCAGACCCCCGGGTTCCTACAATGAGCAGTTCTTC. Its protein product is CASRPPGSYNEQFF. The entire variable domain, with the rest obtained from reference TRBV7-2 and TRBJ2-1, is as follows: GAGVSQSPSNKVTEKGKDVELRCDPISGHTALYWYRQSLGQGLEFLIYFQGNSAPDKSGLPSDRFSAERTGGSVSTLTIQRTQQEDSAVYLCASRPPGSYNEQFFGPGTRLTVL.

This chain joins TRBV7-9 and TRBJ1-5; no definite D call. There are 14 residues in the CDR3. Germline V lookup: CDR1 SEHNR, CDR2 FQNEAQ (reference sequence). Trimming pared 3 bases from V and 0 bases from J, leaving 6 bases between. The CDR3 sequence: CASSFDTSNQPQHF. The CDR3 nucleotides are TGTGCCAGCAGCTTCGACACTAGCAATCAGCCCCAGCATTTT.

The chain links TRBV25-1 to TRBJ1-4; tentative D call: TRBD1 (6 bases). V gave up 4 bases and J gave up 8 bases, with 14 bases separating them. Germline-derived CDR1 and CDR2 are MGHDK and SYGVNS. The CDR3 is 14 residues long. CDR3 sequence reads: CASSVGGLREKLFF. CDR3 coding DNA: TGTGCCAGCAGTGTAGGGGGGCTAAGGGAAAAACTGTTTTTT.

This clone was detected only once. This chain joins TRBV6-1 and TRBJ1-2, with D possibly TRBD1 on 6 matching bases. The CDR3 is 16 amino acids. The V gene's germline CDR1 is MNHNS and CDR2 SASEGT. The V end lost 1 base, the J end lost 4 bases, and 16 bases lay between the germline ends. CDR3 amino acids: CASSEEYGGQGYGYTF. In DNA form, the CDR3 reads TGTGCCAGCAGTGAAGAGTATGGGGGCCAAGGCTATGGCTACACCTTC.

CDR3 in amino acids: CASRPDRGNNSPLHF. CDR3 nucleotide sequence: TGTGCCAGCAGACCGGACAGGGGTAATAATTCACCCCTCCACTTT. This chain connects TRBV6-6 to TRBJ1-6, with 9 bases lining up with TRBD1. The CDR3 is made up of 15 amino acids. V lost 6 bases and J lost 5; bases outside the gene matches: 5. Germline loops: CDR1 MNHNY, CDR2 SVGAGI (reference sequence).

The rearrangement links TRBV30 to TRBJ1-4; D gene ambiguous. Germline V gene data show CDR1 as GTSNPN and CDR2 as SVGIG (reference sequence). Trimming removed 2 bases from V and 5 bases from J, with 9 bases in between. The CDR3 totals 13 residues. In DNA, the CDR3 is TGTGCCTGGAGTCCAACGGTGAATGAAAAACTGTTTTTT. This sequence encodes CAWSPTVNEKLFF. Filled out from reference TRBV30 and TRBJ1-4, the complete variable domain reads SQTIHQWPATLVQPVGSPLSLECTVEGTSNPNLYWYRQAAGRGLQLLFYSVGIGQISSEVPQNLSASRPQDRQFILSSKKLLLSDSGFYLCAWSPTVNEKLFFGSGTQLSVL.

The chain links TRBV5-4 to TRBJ1-5; no clear D gene. This CDR3 spans 15 amino acids. Trimming stripped 1 base from V and 0 bases from J, with 8 bases between. The germline gives CDR1 SGHNT, CDR2 YYREEE (reference sequence). The CDR3 sequence is CASSLWGYSNQPQHF. CDR3 nucleotides: TGTGCCAGCAGCTTGTGGGGTTATAGCAATCAGCCCCAGCATTTT.

This chain joins TRBV5-1 and TRBJ2-1; TRBD2 aligns across 7 bases. The CDR3 totals 14 residues. Losses at the gene ends were 4 bases for V and 6 bases for J; bases not matched to a gene: 7. Germline V gene sequence: CDR1 SGHRS, CDR2 YFSETQ. The DNA for the CDR3 is TGCGCCAGCAGCCGGGGGGATTCGGCCAATGAGCAGTTCTTC. Its translation is CASSRGDSANEQFF.

V usage is TRBV6-5 and J usage is TRBJ2-5, with TRBD1 matching 8 bases. Germline lookup yields CDR1 MNHEY and CDR2 SVGAGI. CDR3 length: 13 amino acids. J was trimmed by 6 bases and V by 7 bases; bases with no gene match: 7. CDR3: CASTGQGRKTQYF. The CDR3 DNA follows: TGTGCCAGCACCGGACAGGGCCGAAAGACCCAGTACTTC.

The chain links TRBV30 to TRBJ1-3; TRBD1 is a possible D gene (5 bases). V gave up 3 bases and J gave up 0 bases, with 12 bases separating them. This CDR3 spans 15 amino acids. Germline V lookup: CDR1 GTSNPN, CDR2 SVGIG (reference sequence). Here the CDR3 reads CAWRADSYSGNTIYF. The CDR3 DNA sequence: TGTGCCTGGAGGGCCGACAGTTACTCTGGAAACACCATATATTTT.